This note documents a single T cell receptor beta chain sequence. In germline, CDR1 is SGHTA, CDR2 FQGNSA. V shed 6 bases and J 4 bases; nucleotides not matched to a gene: 7. The length of the CDR3 is 15 residues. The data belong to a study of blood T cell repertoires in COVID-19. Background on the study: PBMCs, B-cell-depleted T cells, or T cells were the source of the cDNA or gDNA that made up the material.

The protocol was immunoSEQ multiplex PCR, while the TCRdb copy is restricted to in-frame clones and leaves out a portion. Of under 200,000 clones detected, approximately 84% appear once; the ten largest clones hold less than 9%. This chain links TRBV7-2 with TRBJ2-1; TRBD2 aligns across 9 bases. This sequence was found in a man aged 40-50 years who had recovered from COVID-19. Sequencing was done on a sample of peripheral blood. CDR3: CASSYSGGQYNEQFF. CDR3 in DNA: TGTGCCAGCAGTTACAGCGGGGGGCAATACAATGAGCAGTTCTTC.